This T cell receptor (beta chain) was retrieved from a study of Graves' ophthalmopathy and Graves' hyperthyroidism. Researchers took RNA transcripts and amplified TCR beta CDR3 regions from them. The workflow started with a first-round RT-PCR run with HTBI primers and then moved on to a second-round multiplex PCR. TCRdb re-called the multiplex PCR reads with MiXCR, one entry per CDR3 protein. The sample lists about half a million distinct CDR3 sequences; approximately 15% were seen once. This clonotype was seen repeatedly, ten times or more. V lost 1 base and J 5 bases, leaving 9 bases between the germline ends. In germline, CDR1 is SGHRS, CDR2 YFSETQ. CDR3 length: 14 amino acids.

Sequencing used blood. The genes are TRBV5-1 and TRBJ2-2; possibly TRBD1 or TRBD2 for D (5 bases each). The origin of this receptor is a woman younger than 45 with Graves' ophthalmopathy. CDR3 bases: TGCGCCAGCAGCTTGTTGAGGGGAACCGGGGAGCTGTTTTTT. Amino acids: CASSLLRGTGELFF.